Below, 30 T cell receptor beta chains from the same sample are listed, as sequenced in a study of CD8 T cells in Susac syndrome. When the RNA was reverse transcribed, random hexamers were used with an input of roughly 0.5 to 1 ug. TCRdb redid the calling of the immunoSEQ multiplex PCR reads with MiXCR, one entry per CDR3 protein. This table has tens of thousands of distinct CDR3 sequences, 95% to 96% appearing once. Specimen: CD8+ T cells from PBMCs. The receptors here all came from a human donor with Susac syndrome.

The chain joins TRBV29-1 to TRBJ2-1; TRBD1 matches 10 bases. Germline CDR1 SQVTM, CDR2 ANQGSEA. Trimming cost V 4 bases and J 9 bases; bases outside gene matches: 15. This CDR3 has 16 residues. CDR3 nucleotides: TGCAGCGTTGGGAGAACGGCGGGACAGGGGAGCGGTGAGCAGTTCTTC. It encodes CSVGRTAGQGSGEQFF.

This chain links TRBV6-6 with TRBJ2-2; 12 positions agree with TRBD2. With 3 bases clipped from V and 7 bases from J, the junction kept 6 bases outside the gene matches. The CDR3 extends over 16 amino acids. Germline V gene data show CDR1 as MNHNY and CDR2 as SVGAGI (reference sequence). The DNA for the CDR3 is TGTGCCAGCAGTTATGGGACTAGCGGGCGAGGCGGGGAGCTGTTTTTT. Translation: CASSYGTSGRGGELFF.

The V and J genes are TRBV12-3 or TRBV12-4 and TRBJ1-2; maybe TRBD1 (5 bases). Trimming removed 6 bases at V and 7 bases at J, with 18 bases between. The CDR3 extends over 14 amino acids. CDR3 region: CASSFGTPWGGYTF. CDR3 coding DNA: TGTGCCAGCAGCTTCGGGACCCCCTGGGGTGGCTACACCTTC.

The chain has TRBV27 and TRBJ2-3; TRBD2 aligns across 10 bases. The CDR3 covers 15 residues. V was clipped by 8 bases and J by 3 bases; unmatched bases: 8. The V gene's germline CDR1 is MNHEY and CDR2 SMNVEV (reference sequence). CDR3 sequence reads: CASGRLAGSTDTQYF. The CDR3 region has the DNA TGTGCCAGCGGGAGACTAGCGGGCAGTACAGATACGCAGTATTTT.

This chain connects TRBV6-5 to TRBJ2-7; 12 bases map to TRBD1. V was pared by 2 bases and J by 5 bases, with 1 base of the junction left unmatched. The CDR3 spans 14 residues. Germline V gives CDR1 MNHEY, CDR2 SVGAGI. The CDR3, as DNA: TGTGCCAGCAGTTACGGGACAGGGGGCGACGAGCAGTACTTC. Translated, it gives CASSYGTGGDEQYF.

This chain uses TRBV20-1 with TRBJ1-5; the D is unclear. The CDR3 is 14 residues long. Between the trimmed V and J ends, which lost 5 bases and 0 bases, there was a span of 11 bases. Germline assignment: CDR1 DFQATT and CDR2 SNEGSKA (reference sequence). CDR3 sequence reads: CSAQDRDSNQPQHF. CDR3 sequence (DNA): TGCAGTGCTCAGGACCGAGATAGCAATCAGCCCCAGCATTTT.

This clonotype showed up just a few times. The V gene is TRBV7-2, the J gene TRBJ1-5, with D perhaps TRBD1 (5 bases). This CDR3 comprises 15 residues. CDR1 is SGHTA and CDR2 is FQGNSA in the germline V gene. V lost 5 bases, J lost 1 base, and 12 bases lay in between. The CDR3 is CASSPQGISNQPQHF. The CDR3 nucleotides are TGTGCCAGCAGCCCGCAGGGAATCAGCAATCAGCCCCAGCATTTT.

V is TRBV5-1 and J is TRBJ1-1; the D gene is possibly TRBD1 (5 bases). This CDR3 has 16 residues. The germline V gene has CDR1 SGHRS and CDR2 YFSETQ. The V end lost 2 bases, the J end lost 5 bases, and 19 bases lay between the germline ends. CDR3 amino acids: CASSLLSPGRGTEAFF. The CDR3 DNA follows: TGCGCCAGCAGCTTACTCTCACCGGGACGGGGGACTGAAGCTTTCTTT.

V usage is TRBV30 and J usage is TRBJ2-2; 10 bases are a match to TRBD1. Germline V gene data show CDR1 as GTSNPN and CDR2 as SVGIG (reference sequence). The length of the CDR3 is 14 residues. J gave up 6 bases and V 0 bases, and 1 base lay outside the gene matches. For the CDR3, the DNA is TGTGCCTGGAGTGTAGGACAGGGGGCCGGGGAGCTGTTTTTT. Translating gives CAWSVGQGAGELFF. Supplemented by reference TRBV30 and TRBJ2-2, the full variable domain reads SQTIHQWPATLVQPVGSPLSLECTVEGTSNPNLYWYRQAAGRGLQLLFYSVGIGQISSEVPQNLSASRPQDRQFILSSKKLLLSDSGFYLCAWSVGQGAGELFFGEGSRLTVL.

The chain carries TRBV6-2 or TRBV6-3 and TRBJ2-7, with no clear D. Trimming removed 2 bases at V and 7 bases at J, with 15 bases between. This CDR3 region has 14 residues. CDR1 MNHEY and CDR2 SVGEGT come from the germline V gene. CDR3 amino acids: CASSYLAEGEEQYF. The CDR3 DNA reads as TGTGCCAGCAGTTACCTCGCGGAAGGAGAAGAGCAGTACTTC.

In this sample, this clonotype turned up once. The rearrangement links TRBV30 to TRBJ2-7; D may be TRBD1 (6 bases). The germline gives CDR1 GTSNPN, CDR2 SVGIG (reference sequence). Trimming took off 8 bases at V and 3 bases at J, with 11 bases between the two ends. The CDR3 is 11 residues long. The CDR3: CATAQGYEQYF. CDR3 coding DNA: TGTGCCACAGCACAGGGCTACGAGCAGTACTTC.

This clonotype was observed a single time. V and J are TRBV14 and TRBJ2-4, with a weak D call TRBD2 (5 bases). The V end was cut by 4 bases, the J end by 2 bases, with 21 bases between. The CDR3 runs 18 residues. The germline V gene encodes CDR1 SGHDN and CDR2 FVKESK. The DNA for the CDR3 is TGTGCCAGCAGCCCCTTGGAGGCCACCCCAACGACCAAAAACATTCAGTACTTC. Amino acids: CASSPLEATPTTKNIQYF.

The genes are TRBV25-1 and TRBJ2-2; 8 bases match TRBD1. Germline V gene lookup returns CDR1 MGHDK and CDR2 SYGVNS. The CDR3 runs 14 residues. The trim removed 4 bases at V and 4 bases at J, leaving 2 bases unmatched. The CDR3 DNA reads as TGTGCCAGCAGTGGGACAGGGCGCACCGGGGAGCTGTTTTTT. Translation gives CASSGTGRTGELFF.

The CDR3 region has the DNA TGTGCCAGCACCGACGGGAGTCCCTACGAGCAGTACTTC. Protein sequence: CASTDGSPYEQYF. The J gene is TRBJ2-7, the V gene TRBV6-1, with a weak D call TRBD2 (6 bases). Germline V gives CDR1 MNHNS, CDR2 SASEGT. The length of the CDR3 is 13 residues. V lost 7 bases and J lost 2, with 12 bases in between.

The chain employs TRBV20-1 and TRBJ2-7, with 7 bases aligning to TRBD1. The CDR3 runs 17 residues. The ends lost 0 bases at V and 1 base at J; junction bases unmatched: 12. Germline V CDR1 and CDR2: DFQATT, SNEGSKA (reference sequence). In DNA, the CDR3 is TGCAGTGCTAGAGATCTAGTACAGGGGAAGGGTTCCTACGAGCAGTACTTC. Protein product: CSARDLVQGKGSYEQYF.

J is TRBJ2-7 and V is TRBV5-6, with 12 bases fitting TRBD2. Germline V gives CDR1 SGHDT, CDR2 YYEEEE. The J segment lost 3 bases and the V segment lost 2 bases, leaving 9 bases of the junction unmatched. The length of the CDR3 is 17 residues. The CDR3 reads CASSLPRLAGDLYEQYF. The CDR3 DNA sequence: TGTGCCAGCAGCTTACCCCGACTAGCGGGGGACCTCTACGAGCAGTACTTC.

J is TRBJ2-7 and V is TRBV3-1; no clear D. Germline lookup yields CDR1 LGHDT and CDR2 YNNKEL (reference sequence). The CDR3 is made up of 15 amino acids. The V and J ends lost 1 base and 1 base respectively, with 11 bases between them. The CDR3 sequence: CASSQGLGQSYEQYF. The CDR3 bases are TGTGCCAGCAGCCAAGGCCTCGGGCAGTCCTACGAGCAGTACTTC.

The rearrangement links TRBV7-2 to TRBJ2-4; TRBD1 agrees at 8 bases. Germline CDR1 and CDR2: SGHTA and FQGNSA. This CDR3 contains 16 residues. The V and J ends lost 7 bases and 7 bases, in that order; junction bases with no gene match: 15. This chain's CDR3 is CASTQDRANFRNIQYF. CDR3 coding DNA: TGTGCCAGCACCCAGGACAGGGCGAACTTCAGGAACATTCAGTACTTC.

The V call is TRBV30, the J call TRBJ2-6, with D hard to call. The germline V and J ends were trimmed by 4 bases and 1 base, with 5 bases remaining between them. The CDR3 runs to 13 residues. CDR1 GTSNPN and CDR2 SVGIG come from the germline V gene (reference sequence). The CDR3 DNA sequence: TGTGCCTGGAAAAGGTCTGGGGCCAACGTCCTGACTTTC. Its translation: CAWKRSGANVLTF.

This sequence joins TRBV4-2 and TRBJ2-1, with TRBD2 matching 13 bases. From germline, CDR1 is LGHNA and CDR2 YNFKEQ. This CDR3 is built from 18 residues. Trimming took 1 base from V and 3 from J; bases not matched to a gene: 6. In DNA form, the CDR3 reads TGTGCCAGCAGCCAAGGGGGGGGACTAGCGGGGAACTACAATGAGCAGTTCTTC. Its translation: CASSQGGGLAGNYNEQFF.

The V call is TRBV27, the J call TRBJ2-5; D is possibly TRBD1 (7 bases). The CDR3 loop spans 16 amino acids. V lost 6 bases and J 1 base, leaving 18 bases between the germline ends. Germline V lookup: CDR1 MNHEY, CDR2 SMNVEV (reference sequence). This chain's CDR3 is CASSNPGGQGQETQYF. The CDR3 nucleotides are TGTGCCAGCAGCAATCCAGGGGGGCAGGGCCAAGAGACCCAGTACTTC.

The chain joins TRBV20-1 to TRBJ1-5; a weak D match, TRBD1 (5 bases). V was clipped by 2 bases and J by 6 bases, with 14 bases between them. The CDR3 spans 14 residues. The germline gives CDR1 DFQATT, CDR2 SNEGSKA (reference sequence). CDR3 sequence (DNA): TGCAGTGCTAGACCAGGGACCGTGGGTCAGCCCCAGCATTTT. Its protein product is CSARPGTVGQPQHF.

The V call is TRBV20-1, the J call TRBJ2-5; D is ambiguous. The CDR3 runs to 12 residues. The V gene lost 2 bases and the J gene lost 2 bases, with 6 bases spanning the gap. CDR1 and CDR2 (germline): DFQATT, SNEGSKA (reference sequence). Written as DNA, the CDR3 is TGCAGTGCTAGAAGGGTTCAAGAGACCCAGTACTTC. Its protein product is CSARRVQETQYF.

The J gene is TRBJ1-4, the V gene TRBV5-1; D not certain. Per the germline V gene, CDR1 is SGHRS and CDR2 is YFSETQ. Trimming removed 5 bases at V and 4 bases at J, with 6 bases between. This CDR3 is 12 amino acids long. CDR3 DNA: TGCGCCAGCAGAACAGATAATGAAAAACTGTTTTTT. Its translation: CASRTDNEKLFF.

J is TRBJ2-1 and V is TRBV27; D might be TRBD1 (6 bases). Germline assignment: CDR1 MNHEY and CDR2 SMNVEV (reference sequence). The CDR3 covers 13 residues. The V gene lost 0 bases and the J gene lost 10 bases, with 10 bases spanning the gap. CDR3 coding DNA: TGTGCCAGCAGTTTATCTGCAGGGGCAGAGCAGTTCTTC. Protein: CASSLSAGAEQFF.

The chain joins TRBV29-1 to TRBJ2-3; either TRBD1 or TRBD2 may supply D (6 bases each). Germline lookup yields CDR1 SQVTM and CDR2 ANQGSEA. Trimming took off 1 base at V and 4 bases at J, with 9 bases between the two ends. The CDR3 runs to 13 residues. CDR3 residues: CSVEVGGADTQYF. Written as DNA, the CDR3 is TGCAGCGTTGAAGTCGGGGGCGCAGATACGCAGTATTTT.

The V call is TRBV15, the J call TRBJ2-2; either TRBD1 or TRBD2 may fit D (6 bases each). The V end was cut by 2 bases, the J end by 6 bases, with 16 bases between. Germline V gives CDR1 LNHNV, CDR2 YYDKDF (reference sequence). This CDR3 has 16 amino acids. The CDR3 protein is CATSRYLAGEAGELFF. DNA for the CDR3: TGTGCCACCAGCAGATACTTGGCAGGGGAGGCCGGGGAGCTGTTTTTT.

The chain joins TRBV20-1 to TRBJ2-1; 8 bases align to TRBD2. The CDR3 is made up of 15 amino acids. Losses at the gene ends were 2 bases for V and 5 bases for J; bases not matched to a gene: 8. Germline V lookup: CDR1 DFQATT, CDR2 SNEGSKA (reference sequence). CDR3 residues: CSARPLSGANNEQFF. The CDR3 coding sequence is TGCAGTGCTAGACCCCTTAGCGGGGCAAACAATGAGCAGTTCTTC.

The chain couples TRBV4-3 to TRBJ2-5; 8 bases map to TRBD2. Germline V gene sequence: CDR1 LGHNA, CDR2 YSLEER. CDR3 length: 16 amino acids. Trimming cost V 0 bases and J 1 base; bases outside gene matches: 4. The CDR3 coding sequence is TGCGCCAGCAGCCAAGATGTCGGGGGGGTCCAAGAGACCCAGTACTTC. Its protein product is CASSQDVGGVQETQYF.

The chain couples TRBV7-2 to TRBJ1-6; no firm D call. Trimming pared 5 bases from V and 7 bases from J, leaving 9 bases between. Germline loops: CDR1 SGHTA, CDR2 FQGNSA. This CDR3 region has 13 residues. The CDR3: CASSRESNSPLHF. In DNA form, the CDR3 reads TGTGCCAGCAGCCGGGAGAGCAATTCACCCCTCCACTTT.